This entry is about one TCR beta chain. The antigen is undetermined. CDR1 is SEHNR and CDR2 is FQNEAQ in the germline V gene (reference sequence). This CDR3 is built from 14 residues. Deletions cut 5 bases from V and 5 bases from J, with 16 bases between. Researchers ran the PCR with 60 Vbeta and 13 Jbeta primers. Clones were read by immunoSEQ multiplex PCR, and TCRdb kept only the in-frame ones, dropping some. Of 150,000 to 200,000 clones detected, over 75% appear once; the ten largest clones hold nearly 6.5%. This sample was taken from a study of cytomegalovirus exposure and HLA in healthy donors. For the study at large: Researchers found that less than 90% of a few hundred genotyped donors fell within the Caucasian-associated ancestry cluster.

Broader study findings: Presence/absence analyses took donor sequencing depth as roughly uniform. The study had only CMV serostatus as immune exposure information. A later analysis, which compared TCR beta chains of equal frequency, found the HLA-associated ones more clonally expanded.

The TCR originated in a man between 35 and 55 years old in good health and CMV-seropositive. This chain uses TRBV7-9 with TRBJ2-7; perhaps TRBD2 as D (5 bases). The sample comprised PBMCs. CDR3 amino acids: CASSLSRQRDEQYF. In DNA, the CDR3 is TGTGCCAGCAGCCTTTCTCGCCAGAGGGACGAGCAGTACTTC.